Shown below are 18 T cell receptor beta chains from a single sample sequenced in a study of T cell repertoires in cytomegalovirus infection. MiXCR, run by TCRdb on the reads, gives a single entry per CDR3 protein. The table lists roughly 320,000 distinct CDR3 sequences, roughly a tenth of them singletons. Sequenced: PBMCs. The receptors shown here come from a human donor in good health (CMV status not recorded). Some clones in this sample may be carry-over from other donors' samples.

The sample holds many counts of this clonotype. The V and J genes are TRBV7-2 and TRBJ1-2; D gene ambiguous. The V gene's germline CDR1 is SGHTA and CDR2 FQGNSA. V was pared by 1 base and J by 6 bases, with 6 bases between. This CDR3 comprises 12 residues. The CDR3 nucleotides read TGTGCCAGCAGCTTAGATTCCAATGGCTACACCTTC. Its protein is CASSLDSNGYTF.

A few counts support this clonotype. The chain recombines TRBV6-5 with TRBJ2-7, with D tentatively TRBD1 (6 bases). Germline CDR1 MNHEY, CDR2 SVGAGI. The ends were cut back, 5 bases at V and 7 bases at J, with 21 bases in the middle. CDR3 size: 15 residues. Here the CDR3 reads CASSKTGTYWGEQYF. CDR3 nucleotides: TGTGCCAGCAGTAAAACCGGGACATACTGGGGGGAGCAGTACTTC.

This clonotype was recorded a few times. This chain uses TRBV7-2 with TRBJ2-5, with D possibly matching TRBD2 (6 bases). V was pared by 6 bases and J by 1 base, with 9 bases between. There are 13 residues in the CDR3. Germline assignment: CDR1 SGHTA and CDR2 FQGNSA. This chain's CDR3 is CASRGGSQETQYF. Written as DNA, the CDR3 is TGTGCCAGCAGGGGAGGATCCCAAGAGACCCAGTACTTC.

This clonotype has just a few counts. The chain links TRBV9 to TRBJ2-1; a weak D match, TRBD2 (7 bases). This CDR3 spans 15 amino acids. With 0 bases removed from V and 4 bases from J, the gap between germline ends came to 11 bases. Per germline, CDR1 SGDLS and CDR2 YYNGEE. The CDR3 sequence is CASSVGAGAYNEQFF. The CDR3 coding sequence is TGTGCCAGCAGCGTAGGCGCGGGGGCTTACAATGAGCAGTTCTTC.

J is TRBJ2-2 and V is TRBV28; 11 bases line up with TRBD2. With V trimmed by 6 bases and J by 6 bases, 9 bases remained unmatched. Germline V gives CDR1 MDHEN, CDR2 SYDVKM. CDR3 length: 16 residues. CDR3 DNA sequence: TGTGCCAGCAGCCCCTCGGGACTAGCGGTCCCCGGGGAGCTGTTTTTT. Its protein product is CASSPSGLAVPGELFF.

V gene TRBV7-6 combines with J gene TRBJ2-2; D not resolved. Trimming shortened V by 0 bases and J by 4 bases, and 9 bases separated the two germline ends. The CDR3 is made up of 15 amino acids. Germline values: CDR1 SGHVS, CDR2 FNYEAQ. Here the CDR3 reads CASSLAIRATGELFF. DNA of the CDR3: TGTGCCAGCAGCTTAGCAATCCGTGCCACCGGGGAGCTGTTTTTT.

This clonotype was detected ten times or more. This chain connects TRBV7-2 to TRBJ2-1, with TRBD2 matching 12 bases. In germline, CDR1 is SGHTA, CDR2 FQGNSA. This CDR3 is 17 amino acids long. V was pared by 3 bases and J by 4 bases, with 7 bases of the junction left unmatched. The CDR3 region is CASSFSGTSGRYNEQFF. The DNA of the CDR3 is TGTGCCAGCAGCTTCTCCGGGACTAGCGGGCGGTACAATGAGCAGTTCTTC.

A few counts support this clonotype. The chain has TRBV20-1 and TRBJ1-5; possibly TRBD1 for D (6 bases). The CDR3 extends over 15 amino acids. CDR1 and CDR2 (germline): DFQATT, SNEGSKA (reference sequence). V was clipped by 6 bases and J by 4 bases, with 19 bases between them. As DNA, the CDR3 is TGCAGTGCCCGAGAGGGGGGGCACGGTAATCAGCCCCAGCATTTT. Encoded protein: CSAREGGHGNQPQHF.

This clonotype was seen ten or more times. The V gene is TRBV7-9, the J gene TRBJ1-2; 9 bases line up with TRBD1. Germline V gene sequence: CDR1 SEHNR, CDR2 FQNEAQ (reference sequence). The J segment lost 0 bases and the V segment lost 1 base, leaving 9 bases of the junction unmatched. The length of the CDR3 is 18 residues. The CDR3 sequence is CASSLVGDREAANYGYTF. In DNA, the CDR3 is TGTGCCAGCAGCTTAGTTGGGGACAGGGAAGCGGCTAACTATGGCTACACCTTC.

There are many counts of this clonotype. This sequence joins TRBV12-3 or TRBV12-4 and TRBJ1-5; TRBD1 matches at 9 bases. V gave up 7 bases and J gave up 5 bases; unmatched junction bases: 6. The CDR3 is 14 residues long. The CDR3 loop is CASTGQGTHQPQHF. The CDR3 DNA is TGTGCCAGCACCGGACAGGGGACACATCAGCCCCAGCATTTT.

This clonotype was observed at least ten times. The chain combines TRBV12-3 or TRBV12-4 with TRBJ2-2; TRBD2 is a possible D gene (6 bases). The V end was cut by 3 bases, the J end by 6 bases, with 17 bases between. The CDR3 is made up of 16 amino acids. The CDR3: CASSFYSTWRAGELFF. The CDR3 DNA follows: TGTGCCAGCAGTTTCTATTCAACTTGGAGGGCCGGGGAGCTGTTTTTT.

The chain joins TRBV29-1 to TRBJ2-6; possible D gene TRBD1, 6 bases. Per the germline V gene, CDR1 is SQVTM and CDR2 is ANQGSEA. The length of the CDR3 is 17 residues. The V end was cut by 4 bases, the J end by 0 bases, with 16 bases between. CDR3 coding DNA: TGCAGCGTTGCAACCGGGACATTGAGCTCTGGGGCCAACGTCCTGACTTTC. Protein sequence: CSVATGTLSSGANVLTF.

This clonotype was counted many times. The chain is built from TRBV12-3 or TRBV12-4 and TRBJ2-4; D gene unclear. There are 13 residues in the CDR3. V was cut by 5 bases and J by 3 bases, with 8 bases left in between. DNA for the CDR3: TGTGCCAGCAGTCCCCGACGCAAAAACATTCAGTACTTC. This codes for CASSPRRKNIQYF.

This clonotype was observed at least ten times. The V call is TRBV28, the J call TRBJ1-1; D possibly corresponds to TRBD1 (5 bases). Trimming stripped 8 bases from V and 4 bases from J, with 14 bases between. The CDR3 is made up of 13 amino acids. Germline CDR1 is MDHEN and CDR2 is SYDVKM. CDR3 region: CASGPGGFTEAFF. The DNA for the CDR3 is TGTGCCAGCGGGCCGGGGGGATTCACTGAAGCTTTCTTT.

This clonotype has a count of ten or more. The gene calls are TRBV20-1 and TRBJ1-5; 11 nucleotides match TRBD1. The trim removed 3 bases at V and 7 bases at J, leaving 5 bases unmatched. This CDR3 comprises 14 residues. Germline lookup yields CDR1 DFQATT and CDR2 SNEGSKA (reference sequence). CDR3 loop: CSASWDRGKQPQHF. The CDR3 DNA is TGCAGTGCTAGCTGGGACAGGGGGAAACAGCCCCAGCATTTT.

V and J are TRBV3-1 and TRBJ2-2, with TRBD2 identical over 8 bases. The trim removed 3 bases at V and 7 bases at J, leaving 4 bases unmatched. Germline loops: CDR1 LGHDT, CDR2 YNNKEL (reference sequence). The CDR3 loop spans 14 amino acids. The CDR3 loop is CASSQPGRGGELFF. The CDR3 DNA sequence: TGTGCCAGCAGCCAGCCCGGGAGGGGCGGGGAGCTGTTTTTT.

In this sample, this clonotype turned up many times. This chain uses TRBV7-2 with TRBJ1-1; tentative D call: TRBD1 (6 bases). Trimming took 2 bases from V and 1 from J, leaving 11 bases between them. The length of the CDR3 is 15 residues. The germline gives CDR1 SGHTA, CDR2 FQGNSA. The CDR3 DNA sequence: TGTGCCAGCAGCTTAAGGGGACATTGGAACACTGAAGCTTTCTTT. Its protein is CASSLRGHWNTEAFF.

With regard to this clonotype: A much larger clone lies one base from this, so it may be a read error. The rearrangement links TRBV7-8 to TRBJ1-5, with D tentatively TRBD1 (6 bases). CDR3 length: 14 amino acids. The germline CDR1 and CDR2 sequences are SGHVS and FQNEAQ. CDR3 DNA: TGTGTCAGCAGCAGAGGCCGGACAGATCAGCCCCAGCATTTT. Protein: CVSSRGRTDQPQHF.